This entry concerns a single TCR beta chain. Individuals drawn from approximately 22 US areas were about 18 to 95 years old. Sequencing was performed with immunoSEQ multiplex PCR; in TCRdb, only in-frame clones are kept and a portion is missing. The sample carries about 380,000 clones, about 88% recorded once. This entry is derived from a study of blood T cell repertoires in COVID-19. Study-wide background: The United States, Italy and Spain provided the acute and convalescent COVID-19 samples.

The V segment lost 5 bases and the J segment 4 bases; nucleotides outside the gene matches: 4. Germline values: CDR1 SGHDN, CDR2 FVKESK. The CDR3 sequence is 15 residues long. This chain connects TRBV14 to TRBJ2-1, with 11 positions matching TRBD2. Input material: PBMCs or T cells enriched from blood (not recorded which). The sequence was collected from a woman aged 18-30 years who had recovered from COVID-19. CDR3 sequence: CASSLLAGVYNEQFF. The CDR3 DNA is TGTGCCAGCAGCTTACTAGCGGGGGTTTACAATGAGCAGTTCTTC.